This T cell receptor beta chain was identified during a study of T-cell reconstitution after alpha-beta-depleted transplantation in children. Using unique molecular identifiers, the investigators prepared the TCRbeta library. TCRdb re-called the PCR reads with MiXCR, one entry per CDR3 protein. Counted here are roughly 300,000 distinct CDR3 sequences, approximately 10% occurring once; the ten biggest clones make up 20% to 25%. The CDR3 sequence is 15 residues long. In germline, CDR1 is SEHNR, CDR2 FQNEAQ (reference sequence). The table lists this clonotype with a few counts. Its ends do not fully match the called genes, so a read error is possible.

The sample was peripheral blood, taken 180 days after TCRalphabeta/CD19-depleted stem cell transplant. The chain uses TRBV7-9 and TRBJ2-1; 7 bases match TRBD2. The clonotype originates from a male patient under 10 years old who had a stem cell transplant for chronic granulomatous disease, so the T cells may come from the graft donor. The chain's CDR3 is CASRLGAGVQTEQFF. The CDR3 DNA follows: TGTGCCAGCAGGTTAGGGGCGGGAGTTCAGACTGAGCAGTTCTTC.